The clone carrying this T cell receptor beta chain has just a few counts. Its antigen is as yet unknown. As for time point: persistent/refractory GD, antithyroid drugs over 5 years with positive TRAb. PBMC RNA served as the TCR library source. In building TCR beta libraries, iRepertoire HTBI primers were used together with Arm-PCR of CDR3 regions. TCRdb recomputed calls from the multiplex PCR reads with MiXCR, one row per CDR3 protein. The sample shows under 450,000 distinct CDR3 sequences, roughly a quarter of them seen only once. Per the germline V gene, CDR1 is GTSNPN and CDR2 is SVGIG (reference sequence). The trim removed 7 bases at V and 5 bases at J, leaving 12 bases unmatched. This CDR3 comprises 14 residues. The sample is drawn from a study of regulatory T cells in long-lasting Graves disease. Study-level results: Since the sample size was small, accuracy may have been reduced.

Here the sequenced sample was peripheral blood mononuclear cells (PBMCs), taken when the disease was refractory, from a patient treated with antithyroid drugs. The V gene is TRBV30, the J gene TRBJ2-7; 9 bases map to TRBD2. The source of this sequence is a female donor with Graves disease. The chain's CDR3 is CASAFSGSSNEQYF. DNA for the CDR3: TGTGCCTCGGCCTTTAGCGGGAGCTCAAACGAGCAGTACTTC.